This T cell receptor (beta chain) was sequenced during a study of blood T cell repertoires in COVID-19. Turning to the study itself: Both acute and convalescent COVID-19 samples were obtained from the United States, Italy and Spain. Sources were T cells, B-cell-depleted T cells, or PBMCs; the material itself was cDNA or gDNA.

Profiling relied on immunoSEQ multiplex PCR, and the TCRdb table lists in-frame clones only, not all of them. The sample includes a few hundred thousand clones, more than 80% of them seen just once. Germline CDR1 reads MDHEN; CDR2 reads SYDVKM. V was clipped by 6 bases and J by 5 bases, with 16 bases between them. This CDR3 has 14 amino acids. Sequencing was performed on peripheral blood. This sequence originates from a man between 40 and 49 years old with acute or convalescent COVID-19. The chain links TRBV28 to TRBJ1-1; D may be TRBD1 (5 bases). CDR3: CASRGGAAGTEAFF. The CDR3 nucleotides are TGTGCCAGCAGAGGAGGGGCGGCGGGGACTGAAGCTTTCTTT.